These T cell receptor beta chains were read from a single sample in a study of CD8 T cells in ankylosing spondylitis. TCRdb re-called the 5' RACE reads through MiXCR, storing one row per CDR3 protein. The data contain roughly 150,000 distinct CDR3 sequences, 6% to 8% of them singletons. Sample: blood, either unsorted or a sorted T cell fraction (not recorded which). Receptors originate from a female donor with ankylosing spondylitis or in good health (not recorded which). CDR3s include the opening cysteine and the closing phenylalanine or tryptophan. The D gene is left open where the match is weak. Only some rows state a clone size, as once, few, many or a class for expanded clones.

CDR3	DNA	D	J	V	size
CAWSVLKGSNYGYTF	TGTGCCTGGAGTGTTTTGAAGGGGTCGAACTATGGCTACACCTTC	-	TRBJ1-2	TRBV30	few
CATEEAGQTDTQYF	TGTGCCACCGAGGAAGCCGGGCAGACAGATACGCAGTATTTT	-	TRBJ2-3	TRBV7-9	-
CASSLDTGTEAFF	TGTGCCAGCAGCTTGGACACGGGAACTGAAGCTTTCTTT	-	TRBJ1-1	TRBV5-5	many
CASSSTGGGGNEQFF	TGCGCCAGCAGCTCCACAGGGGGAGGTGGAAATGAGCAGTTCTTC	TRBD1	TRBJ2-1	TRBV5-1	many
CAWSTGTGLHEQYF	TGTGCCTGGAGTACCGGGACAGGTTTACACGAGCAGTACTTC	TRBD1	TRBJ2-7	TRBV30	many
CSVPDGQKRAFF	TGCAGCGTCCCTGATGGACAAAAGCGGGCTTTCTTT	-	TRBJ1-1	TRBV29-1	many
CAISGQGRNEQFF	TGTGCCATCAGTGGTCAGGGGAGGAATGAGCAGTTCTTC	-	TRBJ2-1	TRBV10-3	many
CASSLAGDYGYTF	TGTGCCAGCAGTTTGGCAGGGGATTATGGCTACACCTTC	-	TRBJ1-2	TRBV12-3/TRBV12-4	many
CASSAQVSGANVLTF	TGTGCCAGCAGTGCACAGGTCTCTGGGGCCAACGTCCTGACTTTC	-	TRBJ2-6	TRBV2	once
CASSHLRSTDTQYF	TGTGCCAGCAGTCATCTTAGGTCCACAGATACGCAGTATTTT	-	TRBJ2-3	TRBV6-1	many
CASSQDGTGRNEKLFF	TGTGCCAGCAGCCAAGATGGGACAGGGAGGAATGAAAAACTGTTTTTT	TRBD1	TRBJ1-4	TRBV4-2	many
CSVQTQGRNSPLHF	TGCAGCGTTCAGACACAGGGTCGGAATTCACCCCTCCACTTT	-	TRBJ1-6	TRBV29-1	many
CASRPGPYNSPLHF	TGTGCCAGCAGGCCCGGGCCCTATAATTCACCCCTCCACTTT	-	TRBJ1-6	TRBV12-3/TRBV12-4	many
CASSVRGDLNYGYTF	TGTGCCAGCAGCGTAAGGGGCGACCTCAACTATGGCTACACCTTC	-	TRBJ1-2	TRBV9	-
CASSPRGVTEKLFF	TGTGCCAGCAGCCCGAGGGGTGTTACTGAAAAACTGTTTTTT	-	TRBJ1-4	TRBV7-9	-
CSAQYGYTF	TGCAGTGCTCAATATGGCTACACCTTC	-	TRBJ1-2	TRBV20-1	many
CNTGTPANTEAFF	TGCAATACCGGGACCCCGGCGAACACTGAAGCTTTCTTT	-	TRBJ1-1	TRBV20-1	many
CASSFPVGASTDTQYF	TGCGCCAGCAGCTTCCCAGTAGGGGCAAGCACAGATACGCAGTATTTT	-	TRBJ2-3	TRBV5-1	many
CVSSQFEGITEAFF	TGCGTCAGCAGCCAATTTGAGGGGATCACTGAAGCTTTCTTT	-	TRBJ1-1	TRBV4-3	-
CASSQGWTGIRKTQYF	TGTGCCAGCAGCCAAGGCTGGACAGGGATCAGAAAGACCCAGTACTTC	TRBD1	TRBJ2-5	TRBV3-1	many
CASGGVSSGNTIYF	TGTGCCAGTGGGGGAGTGAGCTCTGGAAACACCATATATTTT	-	TRBJ1-3	TRBV9	-
CAIRGTDHSTINYGYTF	TGTGCCATCAGGGGGACAGACCACTCAACCATAAACTATGGCTACACCTTC	TRBD1	TRBJ1-2	TRBV10-3	many
CSASLARDRGKLFF	TGCAGTGCTAGTTTGGCCAGGGATAGGGGAAAACTGTTTTTT	-	TRBJ1-4	TRBV20-1	many
CASSRTSKTVYEQYF	TGTGCCAGCTCCCGCACCTCCAAGACGGTCTACGAGCAGTACTTC	-	TRBJ2-7	TRBV6-1	many
CASSPSTGETEAFF	TGCGCCAGCAGCCCCAGTACGGGAGAAACTGAAGCTTTCTTT	-	TRBJ1-1	TRBV5-1	many
CASSLGTGDRYGYTF	TGTGCCAGCAGCCTTGGGACAGGGGACCGCTATGGCTACACCTTC	TRBD1	TRBJ1-2	TRBV7-9	few
CASSPPGGFYEQYF	TGTGCCAGCAGCCCACCCGGTGGGTTCTACGAGCAGTACTTC	-	TRBJ2-7	TRBV7-6	few
CASSEVVPGELFF	TGCGCCAGCAGTGAGGTGGTTCCCGGGGAGCTGTTTTTT	-	TRBJ2-2	TRBV10-2	many